This T cell receptor beta chain was identified in a study of blood T cell repertoires in COVID-19 (dated by TCRdb to about 2020). With regard to the full study: The collaborator samples originated in the United States, Italy and Spain and spanned the acute and convalescent phases of COVID-19. The prospective study material was composed of cDNA or gDNA derived from T cells, B-cell-depleted T cells, or PBMCs. The dataset comprised deeply sampled blood TCRbeta repertoires from subjects exposed to, actively infected with, or recovered from COVID-19. The repertoires were released in a freely available public database intended as a resource for research on the immune response to SARS-CoV-2. The samples were drawn from two sources: the first 160 participants of the ongoing ImmuneRACE study, and 1,254 subjects contributed by 6 global collaborators. Nearly every sample came with metadata listing a de-identified subject ID, COVID-19 status, age in years and sex. HLA class I and class II types, where available, came from metadata supplied by the sample provider rather than from assay-based typing.

General conclusions and limits of the study: How much clinical and demographic metadata was included differed by source and by participant, and the metadata was provided uncurated.

TCRbeta CDR3 regions were amplified from genomic DNA using the immunoSEQ Assay, a bias-controlled multiplex PCR. From the authors' description of their analysis: The number of nucleated cells in each sample was estimated from the amplification of reference gene primers within the assay. To quantify the absolute abundance of each unique TCRbeta CDR3 rearrangement, sequence reads were collapsed and filtered. For each sample, productive Simpson clonality was calculated as the square root of Simpson's diversity index across productive rearrangements. TCRdb limited this immuneACCESS table to in-frame rearrangements with V and J called. A share of clones is missing; checked studies link under half to unresolved V genes, and the rest is unexplained. For V, J and clone size, that table is used; D and trimming come from the DNA. This sample comprises about 40,000 clones, just under 85% of them detected only once. The ten top clones hold about 24% of the sample.

Comments on this clone: It lacks a known antigen. Per-base quality was not reported, and no clone a single base away is much larger than it.

In the germline V gene, CDR1 corresponds to LGHNA and CDR2 to YSLEER. The CDR3 holds 16 amino acids from the cysteine to the phenylalanine. The only DNA kept is the CDR3, 48 bases in frame from the first base. Ends trimmed: V by 3 bases, J by 4 bases; bases unmatched to a gene: 9. The collaborating institutions used their own protocols to collect whole blood in K2EDTA tubes. For TCRbeta analysis, collaborators shipped samples as frozen whole blood, isolated PBMCs, or DNA extracted from either of those sample types. This receptor was obtained from a human donor with acute or convalescent COVID-19. The donor label of this sample is uncertain. Material: peripheral blood. The chain is encoded by TRBV4-3 joined to TRBJ2-7, and 10 junctional nucleotides match TRBD2. The nucleotide sequence is TGCGCCAGCAGCCACGAACAGGGACTAGCGAAGTACGAGCAGTACTTC. Translated, this is CASSHEQGLAKYEQYF.